Each of the 10 T cell receptor beta chains below was sequenced from the same sample in a study of graft-versus-host responses after intestinal transplantation. The data were produced by immunoSEQ multiplex PCR, yet TCRdb's version contains in-frame clones alone and is incomplete. The sample comprises 110,000 to 150,000 clones, around 90% of which are singletons, and roughly 0.19% rests with the top ten. The antigens of these receptors remain unknown. The input for sequencing was unstimulated CD4+ T cells sorted from spleen or lymph node cells, taken before intestinal transplant. These receptor sequences come from a human donor who received an intestinal transplant.

V is TRBV5-1 and J is TRBJ2-6; the D gene is possibly TRBD2 (5 bases). This CDR3 is 15 amino acids long. Trimming took off 1 base at V and 2 bases at J, with 7 bases between the two ends. The germline CDR1 and CDR2 sequences are SGHRS and YFSETQ. As DNA, the CDR3 is TGCGCCAGCAGCTTGTCCGGGACTGGGGCCAACGTCCTGACTTTC. Its protein is CASSLSGTGANVLTF.

This rearrangement joins TRBV5-1 to TRBJ2-7; TRBD2 agrees at 7 bases. J gave up 5 bases and V 0 bases, and 5 bases lay outside the gene matches. Germline CDR1 reads SGHRS; CDR2 reads YFSETQ. The CDR3 length is 14 residues. CDR3 protein: CASSLGEGSHEQYF. The CDR3 DNA is TGCGCCAGCAGCTTGGGGGAGGGATCCCACGAGCAGTACTTC.

The rearrangement joins TRBV5-4 to TRBJ2-7, with a weak D call TRBD1 (6 bases). The CDR3 extends over 14 amino acids. Trimming took off 2 bases at V and 4 bases at J, with 13 bases between the two ends. The germline V gene has CDR1 SGHNT and CDR2 YYREEE (reference sequence). CDR3 sequence: CASSLPGTSYEQYF. The CDR3 nucleotides are TGTGCCAGCAGCTTACCCGGGACATCATACGAGCAGTACTTC.

The chain has TRBV7-3 and TRBJ1-5, with unresolved D. Germline CDR1 reads SGHTA; CDR2 reads FQGTGA. V was cut by 0 bases and J by 4 bases, with 4 bases left in between. The CDR3 contains 13 residues. The CDR3 region is CASSLTANQPQHF. Written as DNA, the CDR3 is TGTGCCAGCAGCTTAACAGCTAATCAGCCCCAGCATTTT.

This clone was found once. The gene calls are TRBV6-1 and TRBJ2-7; TRBD2 aligns across 12 bases. Trimming at V came to 4 bases and at J to 1 base, leaving 11 bases not matched to a gene. This CDR3 region has 18 residues. Germline lookup yields CDR1 MNHNS and CDR2 SASEGT. The CDR3 DNA follows: TGTGCCAGCAGTGTTCTAGCGGGAGGGCCGCTAACTTCCTACGAGCAGTACTTC. Protein sequence: CASSVLAGGPLTSYEQYF.

The V and J genes are TRBV18 and TRBJ1-6, with D possibly matching TRBD1 (6 bases). The CDR3 runs 15 residues. V dropped 1 base and J dropped 7 bases, with 11 bases sitting between them. The germline V gene has CDR1 KGHSH and CDR2 LQKENI. CDR3 bases: TGTGCCAGCTCACCACGGGGGGCTGGGAATTCACCCCTCCACTTT. Its translation: CASSPRGAGNSPLHF. The whole variable domain, filled in from reference TRBV18 and TRBJ1-6, reads NAGVMQNPRHLVRRRGQEARLRCSPMKGHSHVYWYRQLPEEGLKFMVYLQKENIIDESGMPKERFSAEFPKEGPSILRIQQVVRGDSAAYFCASSPRGAGNSPLHFGNGTRLTVT.

This chain connects TRBV28 to TRBJ1-2; the D gene is possibly TRBD1 (5 bases). The CDR3 extends over 13 amino acids. The ends were cut back, 3 bases at V and 4 bases at J, with 9 bases in the middle. Per germline, CDR1 MDHEN and CDR2 SYDVKM. DNA for the CDR3: TGTGCCAGCAGTTTCGGGGGAGTCTATGGCTACACCTTC. Translating gives CASSFGGVYGYTF.

This clone occurred once. The chain joins TRBV10-1 to TRBJ1-6; 7 nucleotides align to TRBD1. The germline V gene encodes CDR1 WNHNN and CDR2 SYGVQD (reference sequence). V lost 7 bases to trimming and J lost 2 bases; unmatched junction nucleotides: 5. This CDR3 has 15 amino acids. The CDR3 region is CASIRQGPYNSPLHF. Written as DNA, the CDR3 is TGCGCCAGCATCAGACAGGGACCCTATAATTCACCCCTCCACTTT.

The chain joins TRBV5-6 to TRBJ1-2; TRBD1 might be the D (5 bases). V was trimmed by 1 base and J by 1 base, leaving 11 bases between them. CDR3 length equals 15 residues. The germline CDR1 and CDR2 sequences are SGHDT and YYEEEE. Here the CDR3 DNA reads TGTGCCAGCAGCTTGACTTCAGGGCGTAACTATGGCTACACCTTC. Translating gives CASSLTSGRNYGYTF.

DNA of the CDR3: TGTGCCACCGGGACAGGGCTGACAGATACGCAGTATTTT. It codes for CATGTGLTDTQYF. The chain joins TRBV19 to TRBJ2-3, with 9 bases fitting TRBD1. This CDR3 is built from 13 residues. Germline lookup yields CDR1 LNHDA and CDR2 SQIVND (reference sequence). Unmatched junction bases numbered 5, after V lost 10 bases and J lost 3 bases.